A selection of T cell receptor beta chains follows, all from one sample in a study of T cell responses to AZD1222 COVID-19 vaccine. TCRdb's table, derived via immunoSEQ multiplex PCR, lists solely in-frame clones and lacks some. The sample lists 85,000 to 120,000 clones, around 86% occurring once. The sample here was peripheral blood, taken on day 0 of AZD1222 vaccination. The receptors come from an adult in good health. Each CDR3 is given with its conserved first and last residue. The D gene is left open where the match is weak. The size of a clone is reported for some rows only, either as once, few or many, or as a class for expanded clones.

V gene	D gene	clone size	J gene	CDR3 DNA	CDR3 protein
TRBV29-1	.	.	TRBJ2-7	TGCAGCGTTGAAGGTGGGGCCAGCTCCTACGAGCAGTACTTC	CSVEGGASSYEQYF
TRBV27	.	.	TRBJ1-2	TGTGCCAGCAGTTTATCTATCCAGTTAGGGTCCCGGGGCTACACCTTC	CASSLSIQLGSRGYTF
TRBV7-9	.	few	TRBJ2-5	TGTGCCAGCAGCTTAGGGAGTGAGGAGACCCAGTACTTC	CASSLGSEETQYF
TRBV4-3	.	.	TRBJ1-1	TGCGCCAGCAGCCAGGACGGGAAGAACACTGAAGCTTTCTTT	CASSQDGKNTEAFF
TRBV3-1/TRBV3-2	.	few	TRBJ1-2	TGTGCCAGCAGCCAAGATAGCGTGGGGCAGTTTAAGTATGGCTACACCTTC	CASSQDSVGQFKYGYTF
TRBV20-1	TRBD1	.	TRBJ1-4	TGCAGTGCTAGTCGACAGGGGGCGGGGGGAACTAATGAAAAACTGTTTTTT	CSASRQGAGGTNEKLFF
TRBV21-1	.	.	TRBJ1-2	TGTGCCAGCAGCAATAAGAAGATGCCCCCGGGACAGGGGGCCGGTGGCTACACCTTC	CASSNKKMPPGQGAGGYTF
TRBV25-1	.	few	TRBJ2-1	TGTGCCAGCAGTGAAGTTAGAAAGGGCACCTACAATGAGCAGTTCTTC	CASSEVRKGTYNEQFF
TRBV30	.	.	TRBJ2-7	TGTGCCTGGAGTCAGGGAGCCTCCTACGAGCAGTACTTC	CAWSQGASYEQYF
TRBV20-1	TRBD1	.	TRBJ1-4	TGCAGTGCTAGTGAAGACAGGGGGCGAGAAAAACTGTTTTTT	CSASEDRGREKLFF
TRBV28	.	.	TRBJ1-1	TGTGCCAGCAGTTTAGCAGGGGCCGGGAATACTGAAGCTTTCTTT	CASSLAGAGNTEAFF
TRBV7-2	.	.	TRBJ1-2	TGTGCCAGCCCCCCTGTGGGCAGGGAAGATAATGGCTACACCTTC	CASPPVGREDNGYTF
TRBV5-4	.	.	TRBJ2-7	TGTGCCAGCAGCTTTGGGGGAGCCGAAAGGTACGAGCAGTACTTC	CASSFGGAERYEQYF
TRBV29-1	.	.	TRBJ1-2	TGCAGCGTTCGCCAGGGGCATGGTGGCTACACCTTC	CSVRQGHGGYTF
TRBV6-2/TRBV6-3	.	.	TRBJ1-6	TGTGCCAGCAGTGACCCCATCCCCAGGTTGGATAATTCACCCCTCCACTTT	CASSDPIPRLDNSPLHF
TRBV5-1	TRBD2	.	TRBJ2-2	TGCGCCAGCAGCCTAGCGGGGGCTAATACCGGGGAGCTGTTTTTT	CASSLAGANTGELFF
TRBV27	.	few	TRBJ2-5	TGTGCCAGCAGACTAGCTTTCAGGGGCGCGGGAGAGACCCAGTACTTC	CASRLAFRGAGETQYF
TRBV5-1	.	.	TRBJ1-6	TGCGCCAGGTTCGGAGGGCGAAATTCACCCCTCCACTTT	CARFGGRNSPLHF
TRBV5-4	.	.	TRBJ2-7	TGTGCCAGCAGCCCCACAGAGTCCTCCTACGAGCAGTACTTC	CASSPTESSYEQYF
TRBV19	TRBD2	.	TRBJ2-2	TGTGCCAGTAGTGACCCGGGGGGGGATACCGGGGAGCTGTTTTTT	CASSDPGGDTGELFF
TRBV28	.	few	TRBJ1-1	TGTGCCAGCAGACGCCTCTTACGACAACAGGGGAACACTGAAGCTTTCTTT	CASRRLLRQQGNTEAFF
TRBV15	TRBD2	.	TRBJ2-1	TGTGCCACCAGCATAGACCGAGCGGGAGTTTATAAGAATGAGCAGTTCTTC	CATSIDRAGVYKNEQFF
TRBV19	.	.	TRBJ1-2	TGTGCCAGTAGTAGTGGGGATGGCTACACCTTC	CASSSGDGYTF
TRBV4-2	.	.	TRBJ2-5	TGTGCCAGCAGCCCCTTTCAGGGTGCTGCCGACCAAGAGACCCAGTACTTC	CASSPFQGAADQETQYF
TRBV9	TRBD1	.	TRBJ2-1	TGTGCCAGCAGCGTAGAACCTATACCGGGACAGCAATACAATGAGCAGTTCTTC	CASSVEPIPGQQYNEQFF
TRBV2	.	.	TRBJ2-7	TGTGCCAGCAGGGTCGGACAGTGGGGCGAGCAGTACTTC	CASRVGQWGEQYF
TRBV29-1	TRBD2	.	TRBJ2-5	TGCAGCGCTTCAAGTAGCGGGAGAGGGGAGACCCAGTACTTC	CSASSSGRGETQYF
TRBV9	.	.	TRBJ2-7	TGTGCCAGCAGCGTATCCCACGGTTCCTACGAGCAGTACTTC	CASSVSHGSYEQYF
TRBV4-3	.	.	TRBJ1-1	TGCGCCAGCAGCCAAGAGGTACGGGGGGCGACTGAAGCTTTCTTT	CASSQEVRGATEAFF
TRBV28	TRBD2	.	TRBJ2-2	TGTGCCAGCAGTAGTAGCGGGCCTGACACCGGGGAGCTGTTTTTT	CASSSSGPDTGELFF
TRBV6-5	.	.	TRBJ2-6	TGTGCCAGCAGTCGACTGACTGGGGCCAACGTCCTGACTTTC	CASSRLTGANVLTF
TRBV2	TRBD2	.	TRBJ2-7	TGTGCCAGCAGTGAAATGGGGCGGGAGGGCCTCTACGAGCAGTACTTC	CASSEMGREGLYEQYF
TRBV9	TRBD1	once	TRBJ2-2	TGTGCCAGCAGCGTAGTCGGGACAGGGGTTAGCACCGGGGAGCTGTTTTTT	CASSVVGTGVSTGELFF
TRBV2	.	few	TRBJ1-5	TGTGCCAGCAGTGAGACAGACCCCTCGCCCCAGCATTTT	CASSETDPSPQHF
TRBV7-6	TRBD1	.	TRBJ2-6	TGTGCCAGCAGCCCCCGCGCGGGGACAGGGTCTGGGGCCAACGTCCTGACTTTC	CASSPRAGTGSGANVLTF
TRBV6-2/TRBV6-3	.	.	TRBJ1-1	TGTGCCAGCAGCCGACAGAGAAAAGAAACTGAAGCTTTCTTT	CASSRQRKETEAFF
TRBV11-1	TRBD2	.	TRBJ2-1	TGTGCCAGCAGCTTAACTAGCGGGAGCCCCTACAATGAGCAGTTCTTC	CASSLTSGSPYNEQFF
TRBV6-5	.	.	TRBJ2-5	TGTGCCAGCAGCCCCGGGGGAACGTACCAAGAGACCCAGTACTTC	CASSPGGTYQETQYF
TRBV19	.	.	TRBJ1-1	TGTGCCAGTAGTCCTCGCCGGGGACGGACCGGGGCCACTGAAGCTTTCTTT	CASSPRRGRTGATEAFF
TRBV5-1	TRBD2	.	TRBJ2-3	TGCGCCAGCAGCCCTATAGCGGGGGGGGCCACAGATACGCAGTATTTT	CASSPIAGGATDTQYF
TRBV7-9	TRBD1	.	TRBJ2-2	TGTGCCAGCAGCCCCGCAGGGGGCACCGGGGAGCTGTTTTTT	CASSPAGGTGELFF
TRBV7-2	TRBD2	.	TRBJ2-5	TGTGCCAGCAGCCCCGGGACTAGCGGGGGGGCCTTGGAGACCCAGTACTTC	CASSPGTSGGALETQYF
TRBV7-2	TRBD1	few	TRBJ2-6	TGTGCCAGCAGCCCACAGGGGGGATCTGGGGCCAACGTCCTGACTTTC	CASSPQGGSGANVLTF
TRBV28	.	.	TRBJ2-2	TGTGCCAGCAGTACACAGACGCTGGGTACCGGGGAGCTGTTTTTT	CASSTQTLGTGELFF
TRBV27	.	.	TRBJ1-5	TGTGCCAGCAGTTTGAATGGAGATAGCAATCAGCCCCAGCATTTT	CASSLNGDSNQPQHF
TRBV19	.	.	TRBJ1-5	TGTGCCAGTAGTCCCCCCAGACAGGAGTATAGCAATCAGCCCCAGCATTTT	CASSPPRQEYSNQPQHF
TRBV4-2	TRBD1	.	TRBJ2-1	TGTGCCAGCAGCCAGAGGACAGGGAATGAGCAGTTCTTC	CASSQRTGNEQFF
TRBV19	TRBD1	.	TRBJ2-3	TGTGCCAGTAGTATAGGTCGGACAGGGGATGAGGGCACAGATACGCAGTATTTT	CASSIGRTGDEGTDTQYF
TRBV3-1/TRBV3-2	.	.	TRBJ1-6	TGTGCCAGCAGCCAAGGTACAGGGAATTCACCCCTCCACTTT	CASSQGTGNSPLHF
TRBV28	.	.	TRBJ1-6	TGTGCCAGCAGTGCTATCTGGGAAACTGGGTCACCCCTCCACTTT	CASSAIWETGSPLHF